Below are 14 T cell receptor beta chains sequenced from a single sample in a study of T cells in Graves' hyperthyroidism and ophthalmopathy (dated by TCRdb to between 2018 and 2021). The library was built by means of multiplex PCR. Sequencer: Illumina HiSeq 2000. TCR beta CDR3 regions were amplified from RNA transcripts. A first-round RT-PCR of the TCR CDR3 used the HTBI primer set with the Qiagen OneStep RT-PCR kit. TCRdb applied fastp at Q25 and MiXCR to the public reads, then kept only in-frame beta chains. Every entry covers one CDR3 protein and lists the most common genes and DNA from its rows. This sample lists hundreds of thousands of distinct CDR3 sequences; approximately 15% were detected once. The ten largest make up over 7.5% of the sample. Specimen: blood. These receptors were obtained from a woman under 30 with Graves' hyperthyroidism.

This clonotype occurred many times. This chain links TRBV28 with TRBJ2-7; 9 nucleotides align to TRBD2. Germline V CDR1 and CDR2: MDHEN, SYDVKM. With V trimmed by 1 base and J by 3 bases, 16 bases remained unmatched. CDR3 size: 19 residues. The CDR3 DNA reads TGTGCCAGCAGTTTATCCCGCTGGGCTCCTAGCGGGGATAACTACGAGCAGTACTTC. This translates into CASSLSRWAPSGDNYEQYF. The variable domain in full, completed from reference TRBV28 and TRBJ2-7, reads DVKVTQSSRYLVKRTGEKVFLECVQDMDHENMFWYRQDPGLGLRLIYFSYDVKMKEKGDIPEGYSVSREKKERFSLILESASTNQTSMYLCASSLSRWAPSGDNYEQYFGPGTRLTVT.

There are many counts of this clonotype. The chain employs TRBV3-1 and TRBJ2-5; the match to TRBD1 covers 9 bases. The V and J ends lost 4 bases and 2 bases, in that order; junction bases with no gene match: 2. This CDR3 has 14 amino acids. Germline CDR1 reads LGHDT; CDR2 reads YNNKEL (reference sequence). CDR3 DNA sequence: TGTGCCAGCAGCCGCGGGACAGGGCAAGAGACCCAGTACTTC. Amino acid sequence: CASSRGTGQETQYF.

The rearrangement links TRBV20-1 to TRBJ1-5, with 8 bases that match TRBD1. From germline, CDR1 is DFQATT and CDR2 SNEGSKA (reference sequence). V dropped 6 bases and J dropped 7; count of bases not matched to a gene: 8. CDR3 size: 13 residues. The CDR3 loop reads CSAMTGANQPQHF. The DNA for the CDR3 is TGCAGTGCCATGACAGGGGCGAACCAGCCCCAGCATTTT.

The chain is built from TRBV20-1 and TRBJ2-2, with TRBD1 matching over 10 bases. The CDR3 totals 15 residues. The V and J ends lost 0 bases and 7 bases, in that order; junction bases with no gene match: 5. Per the germline V gene, CDR1 is DFQATT and CDR2 is SNEGSKA (reference sequence). The CDR3 DNA sequence: TGCAGTGCTAGAGACCGCTGGACAGGGGGCGGGGAGCTGTTTTTT. This translates into CSARDRWTGGGELFF.

This clonotype was observed many times. The rearrangement uses TRBV5-1 and TRBJ2-7, with 7 bases lining up with TRBD1. The trim removed 4 bases at V and 6 bases at J, leaving 19 bases unmatched. The CDR3 consists of 17 residues. Germline V gives CDR1 SGHRS, CDR2 YFSETQ. CDR3 in DNA: TGCGCCAGCAGCCGCACGGCGTATACGACAGGGAAGCCCGAGCAGTACTTC. This encodes CASSRTAYTTGKPEQYF.

This clonotype was seen at least ten times. The V gene is TRBV5-6, the J gene TRBJ2-3, with D perhaps being TRBD1 or TRBD2 (5 bases each). Germline V CDR1 and CDR2: SGHDT, YYEEEE. With 2 bases removed from V and 3 bases from J, the gap between germline ends came to 16 bases. The CDR3 runs 16 residues. The CDR3 sequence: CASSFGLTGRTDTQYF. Here the CDR3 DNA reads TGTGCCAGCAGCTTCGGACTCACGGGACGTACAGATACGCAGTATTTT.

A remark on this clonotype: One base away lies a much larger clone, so this may be a sequencing read error. DNA for the CDR3: TGCAGTGCTAGAGATCGCGCAGAGTGGGAAAACACCATATATTTT. Protein product: CSARDRAEWENTIYF. This sequence joins TRBV20-1 and TRBJ1-3, with D uncertain. The CDR3 covers 15 residues. Germline values: CDR1 DFQATT, CDR2 SNEGSKA (reference sequence). Between the trimmed V and J ends, which lost 0 bases and 6 bases, there was a span of 15 bases.

This clonotype has a count of ten or more. The chain is built from TRBV7-6 and TRBJ2-7; D is possibly TRBD1 or TRBD2 (5 bases each). Germline V lookup: CDR1 SGHVS, CDR2 FNYEAQ. This CDR3 contains 14 residues. V was cut by 0 bases and J by 4 bases, with 10 bases left in between. CDR3 in amino acids: CASSLASGPYEQYF. DNA of the CDR3: TGTGCCAGCAGCTTAGCTTCGGGACCTTACGAGCAGTACTTC. Combining the CDR3 with reference TRBV7-6 and TRBJ2-7 gives the whole variable domain GAGVSQSPRYKVTKRGQDVALRCDPISGHVSLYWYRQALGQGPEFLTYFNYEAQQDKSGLPNDRFSAERPEGSISTLTIQRTEQRDSAMYRCASSLASGPYEQYFGPGTRLTVT.

Only a few counts were recorded for this clonotype. This chain connects TRBV20-1 to TRBJ2-7; 8 bases are shared with TRBD1. CDR1 is DFQATT and CDR2 is SNEGSKA in the germline V gene (reference sequence). The CDR3 consists of 14 residues. V shed 6 bases and J 0 bases; nucleotides not matched to a gene: 7. CDR3 bases: TGCAGTGCCGTTAGACAGGGGACCTCCTACGAGCAGTACTTC. This gives the protein CSAVRQGTSYEQYF.

This clonotype was recorded at least ten times. The chain recombines TRBV18 with TRBJ2-1; TRBD2 matches at 11 bases. The ends lost 6 bases at V and 8 bases at J; junction bases unmatched: 6. Germline V gene data show CDR1 as KGHSH and CDR2 as LQKENI. CDR3 length: 14 residues. The DNA for the CDR3 is TGTGCCAGCTCTAAACTAGCGGGGGTTGATGAGCAGTTCTTC. Translated, it gives CASSKLAGVDEQFF.

In its sample, this clonotype was seen many times. The CDR3 coding sequence is TGTGCCAGCAGTCCAAACACCTACAATGAGCAGTTCTTC. Protein sequence: CASSPNTYNEQFF. The chain links TRBV12-3 or TRBV12-4 to TRBJ2-1; no firm D call. The CDR3 has 13 amino acids. Trimming stripped 5 bases from V and 2 bases from J, with 7 bases between.

This sequence joins TRBV28 and TRBJ2-2; possible D gene TRBD2, 6 bases. This CDR3 contains 15 residues. The germline V and J ends were trimmed by 2 bases and 4 bases, with 11 bases remaining between them. CDR1 is MDHEN, CDR2 SYDVKM, per germline. In DNA, the CDR3 is TGTGCCAGCAGTTTAGATCAGCGGGCCACCGGGGAGCTGTTTTTT. Amino acid sequence: CASSLDQRATGELFF.

This clonotype was picked up many times. This chain joins TRBV3-1 and TRBJ2-2, with 15 bases fitting TRBD2. The junction had 5 bases not matched to a gene; V was cut back by 0 bases and J by 6 bases. The germline V gene encodes CDR1 LGHDT and CDR2 YNNKEL (reference sequence). The CDR3 totals 18 residues. The CDR3 reads CASSQEGLAGGPPGELFF. CDR3 nucleotides: TGTGCCAGCAGCCAAGAGGGACTAGCGGGGGGCCCTCCCGGGGAGCTGTTTTTT. The variable domain in full, completed from reference TRBV3-1 and TRBJ2-2, reads DTAVSQTPKYLVTQMGNDKSIKCEQNLGHDTMYWYKQDSKKFLKIMFSYNNKELIINETVPNRFSPKSPDKAHLNLHINSLELGDSAVYFCASSQEGLAGGPPGELFFGEGSRLTVL.

This clonotype occurred many times. The gene calls are TRBV3-1 and TRBJ2-2, with D possibly matching TRBD1 (6 bases). V was clipped by 6 bases and J by 1 base, with 12 bases between them. CDR3 length: 15 residues. The V gene's germline CDR1 is LGHDT and CDR2 YNNKEL (reference sequence). In nucleotides, the CDR3 is TGTGCCAGCAGGCCGGGACACCTGAACACCGGGGAGCTGTTTTTT. Translating it yields CASRPGHLNTGELFF. Looking up the rest from reference TRBV3-1 and TRBJ2-2 gives the full variable domain: DTAVSQTPKYLVTQMGNDKSIKCEQNLGHDTMYWYKQDSKKFLKIMFSYNNKELIINETVPNRFSPKSPDKAHLNLHINSLELGDSAVYFCASRPGHLNTGELFFGEGSRLTVL.